Shown below are 5 T cell receptor beta chains from a single sample sequenced in a study of T cells in Graves' hyperthyroidism and ophthalmopathy. Amplification of TCR beta CDR3 regions was performed using RNA transcripts as template. HTBI primers drove first-round RT-PCR of the TCR CDR3. TCRdb fed the multiplex PCR reads into MiXCR, producing one record per CDR3 protein. The sample has hundreds of thousands of distinct CDR3 sequences, over 35% seen once. Sequences were obtained from blood. These receptors were taken from a woman between 40 and 50 years old with Graves' hyperthyroidism.

The V call is TRBV10-3, the J call TRBJ1-6; 7 bases map to TRBD1. Trimming removed 6 bases from V and 8 bases from J; junction bases left unmatched: 10. This CDR3 contains 15 residues. Germline assignment: CDR1 ENHRY and CDR2 SYGVKD. The CDR3 region is CAIRGTATIYSPLHF. The CDR3 DNA sequence: TGTGCCATCAGGGGGACAGCTACAATTTATTCACCCCTCCACTTT.

In regard to this clonotype: Lacking the conserved final phenylalanine or tryptophan, this CDR3 likely reflects a read error. The DNA is left out, because the CDR3 cannot be placed on it with certainty; the CDR3 is given as TCRdb lists it. The chain uses TRBV29-1 and TRBJ2-7; TRBD1 was called by the table and not checked on the DNA. Germline V lookup: CDR1 SQVTM, CDR2 ANQGSEA. A total of 8 residues make up the CDR3, ends included. CDR3: CSVPKGAG.

This clonotype has ten or more counts. The gene calls are TRBV10-3 and TRBJ1-2; D is unresolved. The length of the CDR3 is 15 residues. V was cut by 2 bases and J by 0 bases, with 10 bases left in between. Germline CDR1 ENHRY, CDR2 SYGVKD. As DNA, the CDR3 is TGTGCCATCAGTGAGCCTCTCGTGGCTAACTATGGCTACACCTTC. Amino acids: CAISEPLVANYGYTF.

This clonotype has just a few counts. The genes are TRBV24-1 and TRBJ2-2; no reliable D call. CDR3 length equals 16 residues. Germline values: CDR1 KGHDR, CDR2 SFDVKD. V was cut by 1 base and J by 3 bases, with 11 bases left in between. In DNA, the CDR3 is TGTGCCACCAGTGATTTCAAGGGCCGGGACACCGGGGAGCTGTTTTTT. Encoded protein: CATSDFKGRDTGELFF.

Worth noting for this clonotype: A read error may be the cause here, since a much bigger clone is one base away. Since the CDR3 does not end with the conserved phenylalanine or tryptophan, this likely comes from a read error. J is TRBJ2-5 and V is TRBV7-8; 7 positions agree with TRBD2. The length of the CDR3 is 13 residues. V gave up 1 base and J gave up 7 bases; unmatched junction bases: 3. The V gene's germline CDR1 is SGHVS and CDR2 FQNEAQ. This CDR3 is CASSLDGGVTQYL. The CDR3 bases are TGTGCCAGCAGCTTAGATGGGGGGGTGACCCAGTACCTC.